This T cell receptor (beta chain) is from a study of prognosis after radiotherapy for stage I lung cancer. As for this clonotype: The likely explanation is a read error, given a far larger clone one base away.

Amplification of TCR beta CDR3 from genomic DNA used two-round multiplex PCR. The use of primers specific to each TRBV and TRBJ gene characterized first-round PCR. TCRdb reanalysed the multiplex PCR reads using MiXCR and keeps one entry per CDR3 protein. The repertoire holds about 51,000 distinct CDR3 sequences, with about 35% as singletons. This specimen consisted of PBMCs, obtained before or after stereotactic body radiation therapy (not recorded which). This TCR was recovered from a donor at least 50 years old with non-small cell lung cancer.

This CDR3 is CASVGRRAETQYF. The CDR3 coding sequence is TGTGCCAGCGTCGGGAGAAGGGCGGAGACCCAGTACTTC. V and J are TRBV2 and TRBJ2-5; maybe TRBD2 (6 bases). The V gene lost 8 bases and the J gene lost 5 bases, with 15 bases spanning the gap. CDR1 is SNHLY, CDR2 FYNNEI, per germline. The CDR3 extends over 13 amino acids. Supplemented by reference TRBV2 and TRBJ2-5, the full variable domain reads EPEVTQTPSHQVTQMGQEVILRCVPISNHLYFYWYRQILGQKVEFLVSFYNNEISEKSEIFDDQFSVERPDGSNFTLKIRSTKLEDSAMYFCASVGRRAETQYFGPGTRLLVL.